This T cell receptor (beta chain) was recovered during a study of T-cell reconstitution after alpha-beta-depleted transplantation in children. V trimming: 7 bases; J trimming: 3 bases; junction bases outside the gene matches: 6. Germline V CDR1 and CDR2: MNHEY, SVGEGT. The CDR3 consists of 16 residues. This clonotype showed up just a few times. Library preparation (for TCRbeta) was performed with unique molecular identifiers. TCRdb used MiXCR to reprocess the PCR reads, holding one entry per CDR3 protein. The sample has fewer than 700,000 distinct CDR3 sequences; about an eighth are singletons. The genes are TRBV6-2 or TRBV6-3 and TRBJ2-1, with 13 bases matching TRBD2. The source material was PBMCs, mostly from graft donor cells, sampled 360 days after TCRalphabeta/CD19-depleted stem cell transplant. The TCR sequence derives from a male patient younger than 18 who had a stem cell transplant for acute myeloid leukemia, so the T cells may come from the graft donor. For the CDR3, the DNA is TGTGCCAGCACGACTAGCGGGAGGAGGGTCTACAATGAGCAGTTCTTC. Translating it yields CASTTSGRRVYNEQFF.